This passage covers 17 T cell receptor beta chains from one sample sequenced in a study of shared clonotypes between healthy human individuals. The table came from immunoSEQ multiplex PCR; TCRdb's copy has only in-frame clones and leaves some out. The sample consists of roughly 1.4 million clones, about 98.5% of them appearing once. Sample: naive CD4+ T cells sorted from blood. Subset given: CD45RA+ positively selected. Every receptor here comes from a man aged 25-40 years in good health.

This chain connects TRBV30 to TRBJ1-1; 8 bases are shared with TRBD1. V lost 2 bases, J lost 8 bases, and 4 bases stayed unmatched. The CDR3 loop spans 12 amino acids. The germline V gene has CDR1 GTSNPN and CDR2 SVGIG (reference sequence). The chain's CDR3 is CAWSRDRNEAFF. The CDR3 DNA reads TGTGCCTGGAGTCGGGACAGGAACGAAGCTTTCTTT.

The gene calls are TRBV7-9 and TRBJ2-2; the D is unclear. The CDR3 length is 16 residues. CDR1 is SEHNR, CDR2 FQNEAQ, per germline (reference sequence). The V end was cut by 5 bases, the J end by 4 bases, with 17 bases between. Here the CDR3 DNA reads TGTGCCAGCAGCCCCAGGCAGCCACCAGGCACCGGGGAGCTGTTTTTT. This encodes CASSPRQPPGTGELFF.

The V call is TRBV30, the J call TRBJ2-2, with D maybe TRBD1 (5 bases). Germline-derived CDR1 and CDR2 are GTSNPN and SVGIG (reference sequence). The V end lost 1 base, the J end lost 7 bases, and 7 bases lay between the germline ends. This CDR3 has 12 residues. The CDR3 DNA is TGTGCCTGGAGTGAGGGGTTCGGGGAGCTGTTTTTT. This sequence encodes CAWSEGFGELFF.

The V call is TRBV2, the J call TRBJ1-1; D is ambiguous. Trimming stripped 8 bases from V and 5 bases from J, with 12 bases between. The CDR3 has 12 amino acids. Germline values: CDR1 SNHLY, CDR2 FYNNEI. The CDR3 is CASVREGTEAFF. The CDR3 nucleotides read TGTGCCAGCGTTCGTGAGGGAACTGAAGCTTTCTTT.

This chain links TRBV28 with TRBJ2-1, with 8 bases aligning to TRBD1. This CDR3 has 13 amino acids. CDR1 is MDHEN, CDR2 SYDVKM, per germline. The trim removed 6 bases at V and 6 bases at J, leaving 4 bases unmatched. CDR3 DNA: TGTGCCAGCAGAATGGACAGGGTCAATGAGCAGTTCTTC. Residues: CASRMDRVNEQFF.

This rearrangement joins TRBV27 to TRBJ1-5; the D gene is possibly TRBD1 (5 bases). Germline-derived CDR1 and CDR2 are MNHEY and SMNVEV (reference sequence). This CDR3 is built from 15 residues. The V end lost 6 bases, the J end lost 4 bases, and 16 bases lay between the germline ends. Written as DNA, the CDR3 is TGTGCCAGCAGCCTCCAAGGGGCATGGAATCAGCCCCAGCATTTT. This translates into CASSLQGAWNQPQHF.

The CDR3 coding sequence is TGTGCCAGCAGCTTAATTTTAGCGGGAGGGGAGACCCAGTACTTC. Translating gives CASSLILAGGETQYF. The gene calls are TRBV7-9 and TRBJ2-5, with 11 bases identical to TRBD2. V was clipped by 2 bases and J by 5 bases; unmatched bases: 4. CDR3 length: 15 amino acids. Germline V lookup: CDR1 SEHNR, CDR2 FQNEAQ (reference sequence).

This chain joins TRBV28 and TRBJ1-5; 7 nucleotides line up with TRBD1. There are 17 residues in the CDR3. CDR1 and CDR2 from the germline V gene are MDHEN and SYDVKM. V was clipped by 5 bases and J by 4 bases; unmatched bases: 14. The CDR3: CASSRTGGLLGNQPQHF. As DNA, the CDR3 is TGTGCCAGCAGTAGGACAGGAGGACTACTTGGTAATCAGCCCCAGCATTTT.

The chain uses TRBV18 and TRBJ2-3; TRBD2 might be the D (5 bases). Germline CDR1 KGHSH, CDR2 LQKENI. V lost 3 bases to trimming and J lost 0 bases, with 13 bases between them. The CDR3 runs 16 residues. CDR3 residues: CASSPEGGSSTDTQYF. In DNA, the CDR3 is TGTGCCAGCTCACCCGAGGGCGGCTCTAGCACAGATACGCAGTATTTT.

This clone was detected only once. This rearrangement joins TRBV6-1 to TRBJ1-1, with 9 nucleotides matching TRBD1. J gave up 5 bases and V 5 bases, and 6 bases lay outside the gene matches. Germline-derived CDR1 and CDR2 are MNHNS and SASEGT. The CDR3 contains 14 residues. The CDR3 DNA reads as TGTGCCAGCAGTAACCGGGACAGGGATACTGAAGCTTTCTTT. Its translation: CASSNRDRDTEAFF.

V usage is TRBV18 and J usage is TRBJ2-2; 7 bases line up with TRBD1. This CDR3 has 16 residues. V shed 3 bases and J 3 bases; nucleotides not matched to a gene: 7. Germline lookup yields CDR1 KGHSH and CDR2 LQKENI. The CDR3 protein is CASSPIFGTDTGELFF. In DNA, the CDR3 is TGTGCCAGCTCACCTATTTTTGGGACAGACACCGGGGAGCTGTTTTTT.

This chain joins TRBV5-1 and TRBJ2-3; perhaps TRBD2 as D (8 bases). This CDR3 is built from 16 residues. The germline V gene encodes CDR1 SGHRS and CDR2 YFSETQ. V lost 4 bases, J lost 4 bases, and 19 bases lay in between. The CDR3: CASSPAGGQGADTQYF. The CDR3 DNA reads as TGCGCCAGCAGCCCGGCGGGAGGCCAGGGGGCAGATACGCAGTATTTT.

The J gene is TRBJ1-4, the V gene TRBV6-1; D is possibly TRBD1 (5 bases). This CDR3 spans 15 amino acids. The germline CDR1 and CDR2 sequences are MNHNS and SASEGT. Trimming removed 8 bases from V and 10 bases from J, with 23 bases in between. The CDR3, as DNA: TGTGCCAGCGCTAGGTCACAGGCCCCTTCTCGAAAACTGTTTTTT. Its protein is CASARSQAPSRKLFF.

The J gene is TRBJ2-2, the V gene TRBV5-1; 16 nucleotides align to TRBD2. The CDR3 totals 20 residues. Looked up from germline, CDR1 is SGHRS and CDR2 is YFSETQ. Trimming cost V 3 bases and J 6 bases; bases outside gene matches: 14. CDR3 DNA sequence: TGCGCCAGCAGCTCCCCGGGACTAGCGGGAGGGCCCTCGAGGCCCGGGGAGCTGTTTTTT. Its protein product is CASSSPGLAGGPSRPGELFF.

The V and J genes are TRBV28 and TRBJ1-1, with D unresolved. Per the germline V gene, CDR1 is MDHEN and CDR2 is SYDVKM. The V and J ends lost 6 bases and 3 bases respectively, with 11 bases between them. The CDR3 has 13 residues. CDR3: CASRFLTDTEAFF. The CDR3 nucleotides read TGTGCCAGCAGATTTCTGACGGACACTGAAGCTTTCTTT.

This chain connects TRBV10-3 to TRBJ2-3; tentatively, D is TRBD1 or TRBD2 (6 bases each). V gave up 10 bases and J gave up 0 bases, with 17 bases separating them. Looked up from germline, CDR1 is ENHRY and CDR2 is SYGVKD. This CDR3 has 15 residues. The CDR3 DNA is TGTGCCACACAGGGCGGGGCTCCTAGCACAGATACGCAGTATTTT. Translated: CATQGGAPSTDTQYF.

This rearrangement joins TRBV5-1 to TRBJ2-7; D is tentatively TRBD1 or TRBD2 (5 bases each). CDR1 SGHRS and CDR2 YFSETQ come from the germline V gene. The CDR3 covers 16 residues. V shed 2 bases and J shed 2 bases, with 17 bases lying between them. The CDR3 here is CASSFLLRGAPYEQYF. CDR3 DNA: TGCGCCAGCAGCTTTCTCCTGAGAGGGGCCCCCTACGAGCAGTACTTC.